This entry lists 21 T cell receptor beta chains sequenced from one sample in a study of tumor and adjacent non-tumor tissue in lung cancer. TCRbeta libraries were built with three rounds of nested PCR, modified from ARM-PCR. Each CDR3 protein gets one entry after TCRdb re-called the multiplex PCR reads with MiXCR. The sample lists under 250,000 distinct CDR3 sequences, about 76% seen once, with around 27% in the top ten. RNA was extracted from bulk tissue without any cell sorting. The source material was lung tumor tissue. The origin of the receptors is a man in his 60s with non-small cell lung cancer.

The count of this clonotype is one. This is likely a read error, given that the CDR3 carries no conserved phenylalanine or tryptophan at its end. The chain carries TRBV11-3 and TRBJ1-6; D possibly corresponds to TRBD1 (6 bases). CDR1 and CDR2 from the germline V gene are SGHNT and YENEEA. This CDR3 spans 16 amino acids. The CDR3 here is CASNFGGTGLHSPLHI. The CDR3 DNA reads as TGCGCCAGCAACTTCGGCGGTACAGGGTTACATTCACCCCTCCACATT.

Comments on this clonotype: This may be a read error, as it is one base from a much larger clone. In nucleotides, the CDR3 is TGCAGCGTTCCGGGAAGAGCCACAGATACGCAGTATTTT. Protein: CSVPGRATDTQYF. The chain links TRBV29-1 to TRBJ2-3; D possibly corresponds to TRBD2 (5 bases). The CDR3 contains 13 residues. The germline gives CDR1 SQVTM, CDR2 ANQGSEA. Trimming removed 5 bases at V and 2 bases at J, with 11 bases between.

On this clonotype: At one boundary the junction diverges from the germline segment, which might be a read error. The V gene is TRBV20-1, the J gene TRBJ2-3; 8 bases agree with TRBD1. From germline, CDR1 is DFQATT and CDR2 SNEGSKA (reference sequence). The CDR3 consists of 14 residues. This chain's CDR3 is CSALMRRGTGTQYF. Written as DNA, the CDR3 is TGCAGTGCTCTTATGAGGAGGGGGACAGGTACGCAGTATTTT.

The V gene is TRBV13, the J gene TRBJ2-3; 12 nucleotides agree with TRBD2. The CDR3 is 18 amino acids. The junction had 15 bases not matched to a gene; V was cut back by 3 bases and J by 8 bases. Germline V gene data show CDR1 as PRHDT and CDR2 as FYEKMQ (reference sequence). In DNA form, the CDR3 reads TGTGCCAGCAGCTTCAGACTAGCGGGGGCCCTCCCCCCAGGTACGCAGTATTTT. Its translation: CASSFRLAGALPPGTQYF.

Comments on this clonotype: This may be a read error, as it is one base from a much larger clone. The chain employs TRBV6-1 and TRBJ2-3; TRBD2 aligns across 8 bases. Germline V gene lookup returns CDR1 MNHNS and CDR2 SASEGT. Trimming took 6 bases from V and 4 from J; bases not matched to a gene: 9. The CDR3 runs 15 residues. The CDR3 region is CASRSGGAGADTQYF. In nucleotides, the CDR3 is TGTGCCAGCAGGTCCGGGGGGGCCGGAGCAGATACGCAGTATTTT.

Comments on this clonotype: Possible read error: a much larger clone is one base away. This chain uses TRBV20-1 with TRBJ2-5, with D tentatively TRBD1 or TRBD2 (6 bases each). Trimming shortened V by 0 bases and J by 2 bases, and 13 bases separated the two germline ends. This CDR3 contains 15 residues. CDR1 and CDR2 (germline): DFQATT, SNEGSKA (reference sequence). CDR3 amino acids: CSAREGASAQETQYF. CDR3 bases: TGCAGTGCTAGAGAGGGGGCTAGCGCACAAGAGACCCAGTACTTC.

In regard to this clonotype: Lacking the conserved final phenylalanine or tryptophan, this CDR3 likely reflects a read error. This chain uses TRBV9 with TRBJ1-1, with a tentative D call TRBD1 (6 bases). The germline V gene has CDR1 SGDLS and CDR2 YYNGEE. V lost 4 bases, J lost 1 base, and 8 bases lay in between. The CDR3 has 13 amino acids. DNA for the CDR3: TGTGCCAGCAGCACGACAGGGAACACTGAAGCTTTCTTA. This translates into CASSTTGNTEAFL.

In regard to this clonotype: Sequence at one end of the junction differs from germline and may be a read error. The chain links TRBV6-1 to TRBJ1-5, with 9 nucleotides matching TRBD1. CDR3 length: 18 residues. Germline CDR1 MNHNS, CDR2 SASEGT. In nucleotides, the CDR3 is TGTGCCAGCAGTAGCACAAACAGGGGGCTTACGAGCAAACAGCCCCAGCATTTT. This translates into CASSSTNRGLTSKQPQHF.

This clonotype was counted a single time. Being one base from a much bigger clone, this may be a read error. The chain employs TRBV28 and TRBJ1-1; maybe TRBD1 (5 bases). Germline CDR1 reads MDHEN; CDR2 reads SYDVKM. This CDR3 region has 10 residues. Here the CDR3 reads CGSLTKGAFF. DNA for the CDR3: TGTGGCAGCTTAACGAAGGGGGCTTTCTTT.

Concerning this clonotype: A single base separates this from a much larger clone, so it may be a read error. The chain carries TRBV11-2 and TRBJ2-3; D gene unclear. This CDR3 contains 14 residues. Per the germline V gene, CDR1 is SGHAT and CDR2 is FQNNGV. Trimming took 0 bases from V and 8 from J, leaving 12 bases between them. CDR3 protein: CASSLDRNDGTQYF. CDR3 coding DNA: TGTGCCAGCAGCTTAGATAGGAATGATGGTACGCAGTATTTT.

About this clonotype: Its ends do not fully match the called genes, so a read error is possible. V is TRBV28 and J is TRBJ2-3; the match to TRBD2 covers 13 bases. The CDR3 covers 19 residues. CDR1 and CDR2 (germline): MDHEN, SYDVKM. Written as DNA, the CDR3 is TGTGCCAACAGTTTTGACAGGCTGGGGACTAGCGGGGTGACAGATACGCAGTATTTT. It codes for CANSFDRLGTSGVTDTQYF.

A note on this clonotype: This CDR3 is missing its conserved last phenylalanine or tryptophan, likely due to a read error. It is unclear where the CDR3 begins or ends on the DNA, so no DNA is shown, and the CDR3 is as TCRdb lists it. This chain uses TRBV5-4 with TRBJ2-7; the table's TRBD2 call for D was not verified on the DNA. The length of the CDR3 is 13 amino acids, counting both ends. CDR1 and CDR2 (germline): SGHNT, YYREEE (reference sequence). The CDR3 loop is CASSLMGLPIWFI.

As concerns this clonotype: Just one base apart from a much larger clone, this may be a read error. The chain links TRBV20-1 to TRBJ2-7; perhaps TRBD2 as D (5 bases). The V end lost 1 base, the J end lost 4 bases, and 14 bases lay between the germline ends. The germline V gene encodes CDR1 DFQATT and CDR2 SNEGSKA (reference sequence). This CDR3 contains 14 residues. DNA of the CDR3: TGCAGTGCTAGAGGTGTCCAAGCGGAGTACGAGCAGTACTTC. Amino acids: CSARGVQAEYEQYF.

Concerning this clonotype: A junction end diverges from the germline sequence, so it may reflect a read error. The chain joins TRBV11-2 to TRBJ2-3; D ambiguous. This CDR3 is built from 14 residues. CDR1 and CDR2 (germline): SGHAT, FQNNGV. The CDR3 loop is CASGFGSRADTQYF. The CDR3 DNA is TGTGCCAGCGGCTTCGGGTCTAGGGCAGATACGCAGTATTTT.

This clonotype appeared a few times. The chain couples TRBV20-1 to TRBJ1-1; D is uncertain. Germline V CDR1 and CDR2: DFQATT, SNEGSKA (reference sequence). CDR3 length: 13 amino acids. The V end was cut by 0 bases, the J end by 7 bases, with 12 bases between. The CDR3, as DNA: TGCAGTGCTAGAGATTCCCCCGTGGGTGAAGCTTTCTTT. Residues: CSARDSPVGEAFF.

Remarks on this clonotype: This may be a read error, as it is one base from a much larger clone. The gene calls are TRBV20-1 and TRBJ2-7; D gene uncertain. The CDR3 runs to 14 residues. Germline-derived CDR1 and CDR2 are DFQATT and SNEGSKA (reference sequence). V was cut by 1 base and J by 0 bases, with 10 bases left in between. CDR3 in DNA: TGCAGTGCTAGAGTTGAAGGCATCTCCTACGAGCAGTACTTC. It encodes CSARVEGISYEQYF.

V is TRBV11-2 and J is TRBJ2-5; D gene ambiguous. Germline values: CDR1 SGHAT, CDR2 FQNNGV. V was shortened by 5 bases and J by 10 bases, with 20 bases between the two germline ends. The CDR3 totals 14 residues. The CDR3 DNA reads TGTGCCAGCAGCCCCGCGACGGAGCAAAAGAGCCAGTACTTC. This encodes CASSPATEQKSQYF.

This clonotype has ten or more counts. The CDR3 reads CSASYGTSFSNEQFF. CDR3 in DNA: TGCAGTGCTAGCTACGGGACTAGCTTTTCTAATGAGCAGTTCTTC. The rearrangement uses TRBV20-1 and TRBJ2-1, with 9 bases lining up with TRBD2. V lost 3 bases to trimming and J lost 7 bases; unmatched junction nucleotides: 10. There are 15 residues in the CDR3. Germline V gene sequence: CDR1 DFQATT, CDR2 SNEGSKA (reference sequence).

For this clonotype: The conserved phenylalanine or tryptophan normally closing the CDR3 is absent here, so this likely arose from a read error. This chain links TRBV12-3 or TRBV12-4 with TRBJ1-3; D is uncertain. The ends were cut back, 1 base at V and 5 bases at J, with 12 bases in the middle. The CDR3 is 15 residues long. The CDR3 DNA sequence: TGTGCCAGCAGTTTAGTTCGGGCAGGACGAAACACCATATATCTT. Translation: CASSLVRAGRNTIYL.

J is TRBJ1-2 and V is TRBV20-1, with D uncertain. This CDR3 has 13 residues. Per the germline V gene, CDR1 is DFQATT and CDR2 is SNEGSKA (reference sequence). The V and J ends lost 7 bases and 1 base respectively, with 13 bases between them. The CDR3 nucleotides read TGCAGTGTTAGCCCGCTGAGTAACTATGGCTACACCTTC. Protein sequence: CSVSPLSNYGYTF.

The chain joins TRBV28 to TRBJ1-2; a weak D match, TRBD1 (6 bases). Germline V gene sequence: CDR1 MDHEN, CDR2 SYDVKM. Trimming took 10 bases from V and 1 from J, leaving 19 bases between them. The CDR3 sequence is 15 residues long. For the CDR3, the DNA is TGTGCCAACGGGTCTCCCGGGACACTTAACTATGGCTACACCTTC. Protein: CANGSPGTLNYGYTF.